Each of the 18 T cell receptor beta chains below was sequenced from the same sample in a study of blood T cell repertoires in COVID-19. The table came from immunoSEQ multiplex PCR; TCRdb's copy has only in-frame clones and leaves some out. The sample shows some 230,000 clones, around 84% of them seen only once. Sequencing was done on a sample of peripheral blood. All receptors come from a woman aged 55-69 years who had recovered from COVID-19.

J is TRBJ2-5 and V is TRBV6-5; D perhaps matches TRBD2 (6 bases). The V gene lost 2 bases and the J gene lost 7 bases, with 14 bases spanning the gap. CDR1 is MNHEY, CDR2 SVGAGI, per germline. CDR3 length: 14 residues. CDR3 amino acids: CASSYGSGSLTQYF. Here the CDR3 DNA reads TGTGCCAGCAGTTACGGCTCCGGGAGTCTGACCCAGTACTTC.

The rearrangement joins TRBV7-8 to TRBJ1-2; D may be TRBD1 (5 bases). Germline V gene lookup returns CDR1 SGHVS and CDR2 FQNEAQ. This CDR3 region has 15 residues. V gave up 5 bases and J gave up 2 bases, with 15 bases separating them. This chain's CDR3 is CASSHPSRGNYGYTF. CDR3 in DNA: TGTGCCAGCAGCCACCCCTCGCGGGGGAACTATGGCTACACCTTC.

This chain links TRBV6-5 with TRBJ1-2; D unresolved. Germline values: CDR1 MNHEY, CDR2 SVGAGI. The V gene lost 6 bases and the J gene lost 3 bases, with 11 bases spanning the gap. There are 13 residues in the CDR3. CDR3 loop: CASSRNRDYGYTF. In DNA form, the CDR3 reads TGTGCCAGCAGCCGAAACCGGGACTATGGCTACACCTTC.

At least ten counts were recorded for this clone. The rearrangement links TRBV4-1 to TRBJ2-1; 8 bases are a match to TRBD2. The V gene's germline CDR1 is MGHRA and CDR2 YSYEKL. The V segment lost 4 bases and the J segment 8 bases; nucleotides outside the gene matches: 10. This CDR3 has 15 amino acids. CDR3 bases: TGCGCCAGCAGCCGCACTTCTGGACTAGCAGATGAGCAGTTCTTC. Its protein product is CASSRTSGLADEQFF.

This sequence joins TRBV14 and TRBJ2-3; D might be TRBD2 (6 bases). Germline V gene data show CDR1 as SGHDN and CDR2 as FVKESK. The CDR3 has 16 amino acids. Trimming pared 2 bases from V and 2 bases from J, leaving 14 bases between. This CDR3 is CASSQQLGGDTDTQYF. The DNA for the CDR3 is TGTGCCAGCAGCCAACAACTGGGCGGGGACACAGATACGCAGTATTTT.

The gene calls are TRBV19 and TRBJ2-4; possible D gene TRBD2, 5 bases. CDR3 size: 12 residues. V lost 9 bases and J lost 0, with 6 bases in between. Germline V gene data show CDR1 as LNHDA and CDR2 as SQIVND (reference sequence). CDR3 region: CASGVAKNIQYF. The DNA of the CDR3 is TGTGCCAGCGGGGTAGCCAAAAACATTCAGTACTTC.

The V gene is TRBV7-4, the J gene TRBJ2-3; D is perhaps TRBD2 (5 bases). Germline V gene data show CDR1 as SGHVT and CDR2 as SQSDAQ. With 4 bases removed from V and 8 bases from J, the gap between germline ends came to 10 bases. This CDR3 contains 12 residues. The DNA of the CDR3 is TGTGCCAGCAGCTCATGGAGGTTTACGCAGTATTTT. Its translation: CASSSWRFTQYF.

This clone has a single count. The chain joins TRBV5-6 to TRBJ1-2; D is unresolved. The germline V gene encodes CDR1 SGHDT and CDR2 YYEEEE. CDR3 length: 16 residues. V was cut by 4 bases and J by 6 bases, with 22 bases left in between. In nucleotides, the CDR3 is TGTGCCAGCAGCCTGAGCGTCCGGACTGGGGTCGATGGCTACACCTTC. It translates to CASSLSVRTGVDGYTF.

This chain uses TRBV13 with TRBJ2-7, with D possibly being TRBD2 (5 bases). Germline V gives CDR1 PRHDT, CDR2 FYEKMQ (reference sequence). V lost 0 bases and J lost 5, with 14 bases in between. The CDR3 has 15 residues. CDR3 sequence (DNA): TGTGCCAGCAGCTTAGGCGCAGGTTCGGGGAACGAGCAGTACTTC. It specifies CASSLGAGSGNEQYF.

The chain carries TRBV4-2 and TRBJ2-7; 7 bases match TRBD2. Per germline, CDR1 LGHNA and CDR2 YNFKEQ. There are 15 residues in the CDR3. J lost 2 bases, V lost 0 bases, and 4 bases had no gene match. The CDR3 spells CASSQEGGSPYEQYF. The CDR3 bases are TGTGCCAGCAGCCAAGAGGGAGGGAGCCCCTACGAGCAGTACTTC.

The V and J genes are TRBV3-1 (or the pseudogene TRBV3-2) and TRBJ2-2; 9 bases map to TRBD2. Losses at the gene ends were 2 bases for V and 3 bases for J; bases not matched to a gene: 10. This CDR3 has 18 amino acids. Germline V lookup: CDR1 LGHDT, CDR2 YNNKEL (reference sequence). Written as DNA, the CDR3 is TGTGCCAGCAGCCAAAGGTGGGCGGGGGGGCGGCACACCGGGGAGCTGTTTTTT. The encoded protein is CASSQRWAGGRHTGELFF.

This chain links TRBV6-5 with TRBJ2-1; D is possibly TRBD2 (5 bases). The CDR3 extends over 15 amino acids. Between the trimmed V and J ends, which lost 3 bases and 0 bases, there was a span of 9 bases. Germline CDR1 and CDR2: MNHEY and SVGAGI. The CDR3 here is CASSYEGDSYNEQFF. DNA of the CDR3: TGTGCCAGCAGTTATGAGGGAGACTCCTACAATGAGCAGTTCTTC.

The chain couples TRBV3-1 (or the pseudogene TRBV3-2) to TRBJ1-4, with D tentatively TRBD1 (5 bases). Trimming cost V 3 bases and J 8 bases, with 19 bases left between them. Germline CDR1 is LGHDT and CDR2 is YNNKEL (reference sequence). CDR3 length: 16 amino acids. CDR3 loop: CASSHPPVGRGEKLFF. The CDR3, as DNA: TGTGCCAGCAGCCATCCCCCCGTGGGGCGGGGAGAAAAACTGTTTTTT.

This clone was detected a few times. The chain has TRBV5-1 and TRBJ2-1, with 11 bases lining up with TRBD1. The germline V gene has CDR1 SGHRS and CDR2 YFSETQ. V shed 4 bases, J shed 7 bases, and the junction held 7 bases outside the gene matches. CDR3 length: 15 amino acids. The CDR3 sequence: CASSPGQGAGNEQFF. The CDR3 nucleotides read TGCGCCAGCAGCCCTGGACAGGGGGCGGGAAATGAGCAGTTCTTC.

The gene calls are TRBV28 and TRBJ2-7; D remains ambiguous. CDR1 and CDR2 from the germline V gene are MDHEN and SYDVKM. Trimming stripped 8 bases from V and 3 bases from J, with 5 bases between. CDR3 length: 10 amino acids. The CDR3 coding sequence is TGTGCCAGCGGCGGCTACGAGCAGTACTTC. Translating it yields CASGGYEQYF.

This rearrangement joins TRBV6-2 or TRBV6-3 to TRBJ1-2, with D perhaps matching TRBD1 (6 bases). The germline CDR1 and CDR2 sequences are MNHEY and SVGEGT. The CDR3 has 13 residues. V lost 2 bases and J 8 bases, leaving 12 bases between the germline ends. The CDR3 sequence: CASSYGQPPGYTF. The DNA of the CDR3 is TGTGCCAGCAGTTACGGACAGCCCCCCGGCTACACCTTC.

This chain joins TRBV5-4 and TRBJ2-7; 7 positions match TRBD2. V gave up 4 bases and J gave up 6 bases; unmatched junction bases: 16. CDR1 and CDR2 (germline): SGHNT, YYREEE (reference sequence). This CDR3 contains 16 residues. CDR3 amino acids: CASSTPGGLGLAEQYF. The CDR3 coding sequence is TGTGCCAGCAGCACCCCGGGGGGACTGGGGCTTGCCGAGCAGTACTTC.

V gene TRBV27 combines with J gene TRBJ2-2, with D uncertain. Germline loops: CDR1 MNHEY, CDR2 SMNVEV (reference sequence). The V and J ends lost 1 base and 7 bases respectively, with 37 bases between them. This CDR3 region has 23 residues. CDR3 sequence reads: CASSLFRLVAALSAYMKFGELFF. DNA of the CDR3: TGTGCCAGCAGTTTATTCCGTCTCGTTGCGGCCCTATCAGCCTATATGAAGTTCGGGGAGCTGTTTTTT.